Listed here are 10 T cell receptor beta chains from one sample, sequenced in a study of metastatic and nonmetastatic thyroid tumors. MiXCR was used by TCRdb to re-call the PCR reads. Among tens of thousands of clones listed, approximately 20% were seen once. Treatment of any kind had been given to no patient before thyroid surgery. The source material was blood. The receptors were sampled from a female donor with papillary thyroid cancer or a benign thyroid nodule (not recorded which). Some clones in this sample may be carry-over from other donors' samples.

This clone was seen at least ten times. J is TRBJ2-7 and V is TRBV19; D might be TRBD2 (6 bases). Trimming left V 1 base short and J 1 base short, with 8 bases between. The germline gives CDR1 LNHDA, CDR2 SQIVND (reference sequence). The CDR3 loop spans 14 amino acids. The chain's CDR3 is CASSIAGESYEQYF. The DNA for the CDR3 is TGTGCCAGTAGTATAGCGGGGGAATCCTACGAGCAGTACTTC. The full variable domain, in which reference TRBV19 and TRBJ2-7 provide the parts outside the CDR3, is DGGITQSPKYLFRKEGQNVTLSCEQNLNHDAMYWYRQDPGQGLRLIYYSQIVNDFQKGDIAEGYSVSREKKESFPLTVTSAQKNPTAFYLCASSIAGESYEQYFGPGTRLTVT.

On this clone itself: It may be a read error: a sequence one base away is much more abundant. The same CDR3 can be traced to other DNA sequences in this sample. This chain uses TRBV2 with TRBJ1-1, with 8 bases identical to TRBD1. V shed 6 bases, J shed 2 bases, and the junction held 8 bases outside the gene matches. The CDR3 loop spans 15 amino acids. Germline V gives CDR1 SNHLY, CDR2 FYNNEI. Written as DNA, the CDR3 is TGTGCCAGCAGGCAAAGGACAGGGCCTAACACTGAAGCTTTCTTT. Translating it yields CASRQRTGPNTEAFF.

The J gene is TRBJ2-1, the V gene TRBV15; D gene unclear. The V gene's germline CDR1 is LNHNV and CDR2 YYDKDF (reference sequence). CDR3 length: 17 amino acids. Between the trimmed V and J ends, which lost 5 bases and 5 bases, there was a span of 22 bases. The CDR3 coding sequence is TGTGCCACCAGCCGCCCACTTGGGTGGAGTGCCAACAATGAGCAGTTCTTC. Its protein product is CATSRPLGWSANNEQFF.

Many counts were recorded for this clone. The CDR3 reads CASGQGRAFF. CDR3 in DNA: TGTGCCAGCGGACAGGGAAGGGCTTTCTTT. The chain employs TRBV19 and TRBJ1-1, with 8 bases that match TRBD1. The CDR3 runs to 10 residues. With V trimmed by 9 bases and J by 11 bases, 5 bases remained unmatched. Germline CDR1 LNHDA, CDR2 SQIVND (reference sequence).

With respect to this clone: Germline and junction disagree at one end, which may indicate a read error. The V gene is TRBV11-2, the J gene TRBJ2-7, with TRBD2 identical over 10 bases. CDR1 SGHAT and CDR2 FQNNGV come from the germline V gene. This CDR3 has 15 amino acids. For the CDR3, the DNA is TGTGCCAGCAGCTTTTGTAGCGGGAGGAGGGACGAGCGGTACTTC. It codes for CASSFCSGRRDERYF.

This clone was observed many times. The rearrangement links TRBV11-2 to TRBJ2-7, with D possibly being TRBD2 (6 bases). Germline assignment: CDR1 SGHAT and CDR2 FQNNGV. CDR3 size: 12 residues. V was trimmed by 4 bases and J by 4 bases, leaving 8 bases between them. The CDR3 coding sequence is TGTGCCAGCAGCTCTGGGGGGTACGAGCAGTACTTC. This codes for CASSSGGYEQYF.

This clone showed up many times. V is TRBV28 and J is TRBJ1-1; D is ambiguous. This CDR3 is built from 12 residues. Trimming took off 6 bases at V and 3 bases at J, with 8 bases between the two ends. Germline loops: CDR1 MDHEN, CDR2 SYDVKM. Here the CDR3 reads CASRSTDTEAFF. Here the CDR3 DNA reads TGTGCCAGCAGGTCGACGGACACTGAAGCTTTCTTT. Looking up the rest from reference TRBV28 and TRBJ1-1 gives the full variable domain: DVKVTQSSRYLVKRTGEKVFLECVQDMDHENMFWYRQDPGLGLRLIYFSYDVKMKEKGDIPEGYSVSREKKERFSLILESASTNQTSMYLCASRSTDTEAFFGQGTRLTVV.

This clone has ten or more counts. The rearrangement joins TRBV6-8 to TRBJ2-7, with D possibly TRBD1 on 6 matching bases. This CDR3 region has 15 residues. Between the trimmed V and J ends, which lost 4 bases and 5 bases, there was a span of 18 bases. Germline V lookup: CDR1 MNHGY, CDR2 SAAAGT. DNA for the CDR3: TGTGCCAGCAGTTTTCGACAGGACACCGTCCACGAGCAGTACTTC. Translation gives CASSFRQDTVHEQYF.

With regard to this clone: The junction departs from germline at one end; a sequencing error may be responsible. The chain employs TRBV2 and TRBJ1-1; D ambiguous. CDR1 SNHLY and CDR2 FYNNEI come from the germline V gene. CDR3 length: 13 amino acids. The CDR3 spells CASSYASNNEDFF. The CDR3 nucleotides read TGTGCCAGCAGTTACGCCTCGAACAATGAAGATTTCTTT.

Concerning this clone: Germline and junction disagree at one end, which may indicate a read error. The V and J genes are TRBV27 and TRBJ1-1, with a possible D match to TRBD1 (6 bases). CDR1 and CDR2 (germline): MNHEY, SMNVEV (reference sequence). This CDR3 has 17 amino acids. For the CDR3, the DNA is TGTCCCAGCAGTTCCCCTAGGGGGAAGGGGAAGAACACTGAAGCTTTCTTT. It encodes CPSSSPRGKGKNTEAFF.